This T cell receptor (beta chain) originates from a study of human T cells and chemical hapten exposure. General study points: Correlating positively with patch test score were the PT1 expanded TCR counts. Expanded TCRs were compared with controls, and the expanded TCRs formed significantly more large CDR3 similarity clusters.

This clonotype has just a few counts. Antigen: not known. Time point meaning: pre-sensitization, week 0. The treatment is: therapeutic diphenylcyclopropenone sensitization with weekly scalp DPC. Unfractionated whole blood yielded total RNA. Phlebotomy was performed prior to application of every patch test. TCRdb re-called the RACE reads through MiXCR, storing one row per CDR3 protein. The sample lists roughly 50,000 distinct CDR3 sequences, 9.5% to 10% seen once, with roughly 9% in the top ten. This CDR3 has 13 residues. Between the trimmed V and J ends, which lost 0 bases and 5 bases, there was a span of 11 bases. Germline V gives CDR1 DFQATT, CDR2 SNEGSKA (reference sequence).

The receptor comes from a young woman with alopecia areata. Some clones in this sample may be carry-over from other donors' samples. The chain links TRBV20-1 to TRBJ2-7; no firm D call. The specimen comprised whole blood, sampled in connection with sensitization to the hapten diphenylcyclopropenone (DPC). CDR3 coding DNA: TGCAGTGCTAGAGATGCGACTTTCGACGAGCAGTACTTC. Amino acid sequence: CSARDATFDEQYF.